The rows below give T cell receptor beta chains drawn from one sample of a study of blood T cell repertoires in COVID-19. The repertoire was sequenced with immunoSEQ multiplex PCR; TCRdb's copy has only in-frame clones and lacks some. The table includes around 74,000 clones, 85% to 90% detected once. Specimen: peripheral blood. The receptors stem from a man aged 50-59 years with active COVID-19. Each CDR3 is given with its conserved first and last residue. The order of the fields is D gene, J gene, V gene, clone size, CDR3 protein, CDR3 DNA. D genes are given only for firm matches. Clone size appears in some rows only: once, few, many, or a class for an expanded clone.

D: NA; J: TRBJ1-2; V: TRBV14; size: NA; CDR3: CASSQEMHSIPYTF; DNA: TGTGCCAGCAGCCAAGAAATGCACTCCATACCCTACACCTTC
D: NA; J: TRBJ1-5; V: TRBV5-6; size: NA; CDR3: CASSSNSVTRVGHQPQHF; DNA: TGTGCCAGCAGCTCAAATTCGGTAACCAGGGTCGGGCATCAGCCCCAGCATTTT
D: TRBD1; J: TRBJ1-1; V: TRBV7-9; size: NA; CDR3: CASSYRGRGTEAFF; DNA: TGTGCCAGCAGCTACAGGGGGCGGGGGACTGAAGCTTTCTTT
D: NA; J: TRBJ1-1; V: TRBV12-5; size: NA; CDR3: CASALENFEAFF; DNA: TGTGCTAGTGCCTTGGAGAACTTTGAAGCTTTCTTT
D: TRBD1; J: TRBJ1-2; V: TRBV11-2; size: NA; CDR3: CASSLEGTGFGYTF; DNA: TGTGCCAGCAGCTTAGAGGGGACAGGGTTCGGCTACACCTTC
D: NA; J: TRBJ1-6; V: TRBV19; size: NA; CDR3: CASSPAGPAVVGLHF; DNA: TGTGCCAGTAGTCCCGCAGGGCCGGCGGTGGTTGGCCTCCACTTT
D: TRBD2; J: TRBJ2-1; V: TRBV6-5; size: NA; CDR3: CASNSGRAYNEQFF; DNA: TGTGCCAGCAATAGCGGGAGAGCCTACAATGAGCAGTTCTTC
D: TRBD2; J: TRBJ2-1; V: TRBV7-2; size: NA; CDR3: CASSSRASGTPGEQFF; DNA: TGTGCCAGCAGCTCCCGGGCTAGCGGGACTCCGGGTGAGCAGTTCTTC
D: TRBD1; J: TRBJ2-2; V: TRBV7-3; size: NA; CDR3: CASSETGGIGAGELFF; DNA: TGTGCCAGCAGCGAGACAGGGGGGATTGGAGCCGGGGAGCTGTTTTTT
D: NA; J: TRBJ2-3; V: TRBV29-1; size: NA; CDR3: CSVGTLSTDTQYF; DNA: TGCAGCGTCGGGACACTCAGCACAGATACGCAGTATTTT
D: TRBD2; J: TRBJ2-1; V: TRBV5-6; size: NA; CDR3: CASSSEREGRREQFF; DNA: TGTGCCAGCAGCTCCGAGCGGGAGGGCCGCCGGGAGCAGTTCTTC
D: TRBD2; J: TRBJ2-2; V: TRBV5-5; size: NA; CDR3: CASSPSWTSGTAGELFF; DNA: TGTGCCAGCAGCCCGAGCTGGACTAGCGGGACGGCTGGGGAGCTGTTTTTT
D: NA; J: TRBJ1-2; V: TRBV28; size: NA; CDR3: CASSLAGNYGYTF; DNA: TGTGCCAGCAGTTTGGCAGGGAACTATGGCTACACCTTC
D: NA; J: TRBJ1-5; V: TRBV4-2; size: NA; CDR3: CASSLGRQINQPQHF; DNA: TGTGCCAGCAGCCTCGGACGACAGATTAATCAGCCCCAGCATTTT
D: TRBD2; J: TRBJ2-3; V: TRBV6-2/TRBV6-3; size: NA; CDR3: CASSPGGGPSDTQYF; DNA: TGTGCCAGCAGTCCCGGCGGGGGGCCCTCAGATACGCAGTATTTT
D: TRBD1; J: TRBJ2-7; V: TRBV28; size: NA; CDR3: CASSPGGGVYEQYF; DNA: TGTGCCAGCAGTCCAGGGGGCGGTGTCTACGAGCAGTACTTC
D: TRBD1; J: TRBJ2-1; V: TRBV9; size: NA; CDR3: CASTPGQGTDEQFF; DNA: TGTGCCAGCACCCCGGGACAGGGGACCGATGAGCAGTTCTTC
D: TRBD2; J: TRBJ2-7; V: TRBV4-1; size: few; CDR3: CASSLGLAGNSYEQYF; DNA: TGCGCCAGCAGCCTCGGACTAGCGGGAAACTCCTACGAGCAGTACTTC
D: TRBD1; J: TRBJ1-2; V: TRBV6-2/TRBV6-3; size: NA; CDR3: CASSYPGQWDYGYTF; DNA: TGTGCCAGCAGTTACCCGGGACAGTGGGACTATGGCTACACCTTC
D: TRBD1; J: TRBJ2-3; V: TRBV9; size: NA; CDR3: CASSVVLGQGSDTQYF; DNA: TGTGCCAGCAGCGTAGTCCTGGGACAGGGTTCAGATACGCAGTATTTT
D: NA; J: TRBJ1-4; V: TRBV29-1; size: NA; CDR3: CSVVGGLNEKLFF; DNA: TGCAGCGTTGTCGGCGGCCTTAATGAAAAACTGTTTTTT
D: TRBD1; J: TRBJ1-2; V: TRBV3-1/TRBV3-2; size: NA; CDR3: CASRPRGAQGARGYTF; DNA: TGTGCCAGCAGACCCCGGGGGGCTCAGGGGGCGCGTGGCTACACCTTC